The clone carrying this T cell receptor beta chain was picked up many times. These data are taken from a study of T cells after yellow fever vaccination. TCRdb re-derived calls from the 5' RACE reads in MiXCR, one entry per CDR3 protein. The sample has around 260,000 distinct CDR3 sequences; about 5.2% are singletons. This CDR3 spans 16 amino acids. From germline, CDR1 is MNHEY and CDR2 SVGEGT. The ends lost 5 bases at V and 2 bases at J; junction bases unmatched: 10. Material: CD4+ T cells sorted from PBMCs, obtained on the day of the yellow fever booster vaccination. This clonotype originated in a man between 18 and 35 years old who received the YFV17D yellow fever vaccine. This sequence joins TRBV6-2 or TRBV6-3 and TRBJ2-7, with 9 positions matching TRBD1. CDR3 amino acids: CASSTHRGPRTYEQYV. In nucleotides, the CDR3 is TGTGCCAGCAGTACACACAGGGGGCCGAGAACCTACGAGCAGTACGTC.